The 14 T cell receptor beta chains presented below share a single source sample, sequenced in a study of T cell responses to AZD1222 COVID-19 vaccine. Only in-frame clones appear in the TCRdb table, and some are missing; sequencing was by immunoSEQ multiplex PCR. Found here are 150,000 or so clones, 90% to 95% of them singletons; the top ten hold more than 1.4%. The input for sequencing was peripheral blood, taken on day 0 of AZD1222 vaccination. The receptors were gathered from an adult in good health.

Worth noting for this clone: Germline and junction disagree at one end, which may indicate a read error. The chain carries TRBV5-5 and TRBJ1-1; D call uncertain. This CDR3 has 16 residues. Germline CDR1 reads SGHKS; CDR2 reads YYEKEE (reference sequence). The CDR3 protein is CASSFGWESLKTEAFF. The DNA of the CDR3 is TGTGCCAGCAGCTTCGGGTGGGAGTCCTTGAAAACTGAAGCTTTCTTT. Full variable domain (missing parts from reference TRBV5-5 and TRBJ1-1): DAGVTQSPTHLIKTRGQQVTLRCSPISGHKSVSWYQQVLGQGPQFIFQYYEKEERGRGNFPDRFSARQFPNYSSELNVNALLLGDSALYLCASSFGWESLKTEAFFGQGTRLTVV.

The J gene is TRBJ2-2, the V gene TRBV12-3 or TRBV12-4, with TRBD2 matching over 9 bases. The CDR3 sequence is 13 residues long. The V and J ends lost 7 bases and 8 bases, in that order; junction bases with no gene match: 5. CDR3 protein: CASTLAGPGELFF. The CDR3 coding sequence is TGTGCCAGCACCCTAGCGGGACCTGGGGAGCTGTTTTTT.

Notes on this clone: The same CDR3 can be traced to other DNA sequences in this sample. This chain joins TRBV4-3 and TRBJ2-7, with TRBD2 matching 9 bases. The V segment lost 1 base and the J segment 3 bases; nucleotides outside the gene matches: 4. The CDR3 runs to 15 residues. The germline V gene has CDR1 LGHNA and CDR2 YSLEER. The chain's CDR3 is CASSQAAGGNYEQYF. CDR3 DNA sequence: TGCGCCAGCAGCCAAGCGGCGGGAGGGAACTACGAGCAGTACTTC.

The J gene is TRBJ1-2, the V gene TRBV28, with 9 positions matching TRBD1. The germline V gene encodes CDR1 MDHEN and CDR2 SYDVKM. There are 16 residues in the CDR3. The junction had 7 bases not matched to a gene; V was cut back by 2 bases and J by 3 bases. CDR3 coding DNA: TGTGCCAGCAGTTTAAACGGACAGGGGATGGACTATGGCTACACCTTC. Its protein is CASSLNGQGMDYGYTF.

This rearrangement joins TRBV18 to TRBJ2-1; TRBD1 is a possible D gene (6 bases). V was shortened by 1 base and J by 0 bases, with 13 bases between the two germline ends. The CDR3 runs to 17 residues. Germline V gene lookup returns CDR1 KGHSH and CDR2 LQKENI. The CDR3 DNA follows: TGTGCCAGCTCACCACAGGGACACAGCTCCTCCTACAATGAGCAGTTCTTC. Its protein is CASSPQGHSSSYNEQFF.

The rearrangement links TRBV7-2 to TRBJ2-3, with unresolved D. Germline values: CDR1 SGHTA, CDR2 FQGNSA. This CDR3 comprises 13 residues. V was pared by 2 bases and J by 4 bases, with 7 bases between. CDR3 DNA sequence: TGTGCCAGCAGCTTACTATCGGCAGATACGCAGTATTTT. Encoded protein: CASSLLSADTQYF.

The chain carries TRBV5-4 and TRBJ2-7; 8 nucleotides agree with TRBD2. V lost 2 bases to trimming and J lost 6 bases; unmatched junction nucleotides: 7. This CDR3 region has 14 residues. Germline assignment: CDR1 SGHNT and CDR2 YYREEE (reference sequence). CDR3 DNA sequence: TGTGCCAGCAGCTTCGGGACTAGGAACTCCGAGCAGTACTTC. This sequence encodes CASSFGTRNSEQYF.

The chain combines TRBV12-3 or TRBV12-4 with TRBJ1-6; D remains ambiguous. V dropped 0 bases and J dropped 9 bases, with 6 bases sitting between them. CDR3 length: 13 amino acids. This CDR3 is CASSLATISPLHF. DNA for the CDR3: TGTGCCAGCAGTTTAGCGACTATTTCACCCCTCCACTTT.

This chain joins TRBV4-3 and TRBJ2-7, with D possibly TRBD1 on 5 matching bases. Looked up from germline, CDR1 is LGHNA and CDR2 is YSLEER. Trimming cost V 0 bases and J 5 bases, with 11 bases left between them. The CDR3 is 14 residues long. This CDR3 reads CASSQDWEGDEQYF. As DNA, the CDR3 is TGCGCCAGCAGCCAAGATTGGGAAGGGGACGAGCAGTACTTC.

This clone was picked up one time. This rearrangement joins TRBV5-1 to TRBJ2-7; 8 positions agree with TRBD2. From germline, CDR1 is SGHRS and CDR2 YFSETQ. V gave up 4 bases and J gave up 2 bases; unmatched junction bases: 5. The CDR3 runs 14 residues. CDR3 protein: CASSRTAGAYEQYF. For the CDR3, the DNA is TGCGCCAGCAGCCGGACAGCGGGGGCCTACGAGCAGTACTTC.

The CDR3 protein is CASSPQVAGRYEQYF. The CDR3 bases are TGTGCCAGCAGCCCCCAGGTAGCGGGACGCTACGAGCAGTACTTC. The chain has TRBV7-9 and TRBJ2-7; 8 nucleotides agree with TRBD2. From germline, CDR1 is SEHNR and CDR2 FQNEAQ (reference sequence). V lost 5 bases and J lost 3; bases outside the gene matches: 9. The CDR3 is 15 amino acids.

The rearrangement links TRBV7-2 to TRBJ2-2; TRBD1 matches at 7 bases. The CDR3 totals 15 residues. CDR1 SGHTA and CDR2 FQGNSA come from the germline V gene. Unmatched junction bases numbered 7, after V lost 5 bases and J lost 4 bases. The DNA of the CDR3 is TGTGCCAGCAGCCCAAACAGGGGCGTCACCGGGGAGCTGTTTTTT. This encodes CASSPNRGVTGELFF.

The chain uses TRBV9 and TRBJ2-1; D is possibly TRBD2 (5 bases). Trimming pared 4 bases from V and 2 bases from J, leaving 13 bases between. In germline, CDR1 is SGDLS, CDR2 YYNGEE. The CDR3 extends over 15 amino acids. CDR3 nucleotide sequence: TGTGCCAGCAGCCCTCGGCGGGCCGCCTACAATGAGCAGTTCTTC. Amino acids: CASSPRRAAYNEQFF. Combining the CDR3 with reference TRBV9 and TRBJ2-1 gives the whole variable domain DSGVTQTPKHLITATGQRVTLRCSPRSGDLSVYWYQQSLDQGLQFLIQYYNGEERAKGNILERFSAQQFPDLHSELNLSSLELGDSALYFCASSPRRAAYNEQFFGPGTRLTVL.

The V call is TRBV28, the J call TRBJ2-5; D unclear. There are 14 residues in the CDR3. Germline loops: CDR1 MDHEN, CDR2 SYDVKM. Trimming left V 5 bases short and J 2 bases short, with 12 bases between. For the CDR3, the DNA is TGTGCCAGCAGTGAGGCTGGCGTACAAGAGACCCAGTACTTC. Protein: CASSEAGVQETQYF.